This TCR beta chain was sequenced during a study of blood T cell repertoires in COVID-19. On the study more broadly: The United States, Italy and Spain supplied acute and convalescent COVID-19 samples. PBMCs, B-cell-depleted T cells, or T cells provided the cDNA or gDNA that made up the material.

Unmatched junction bases numbered 9, after V lost 5 bases and J lost 3 bases. Germline V gene data show CDR1 as SGHTA and CDR2 as FQGNSA. The CDR3 consists of 15 residues. In the authors' workflow: Reference gene primers were amplified, and this amplification served to estimate nucleated cell counts. Data came from immunoSEQ multiplex PCR; TCRdb stores just in-frame clones and leaves some out. Clone size and V and J calls were adopted from that table, with D and trimming inferred from the DNA. The sample lists 210,000 or so clones; around 84% were seen once. The source is a human donor in a cohort sampled during active COVID-19. Sequenced material: peripheral blood. The chain carries TRBV7-2 and TRBJ2-7, with TRBD2 matching 8 bases. The CDR3 here is CASSRLAGFYYEQYF. The CDR3 DNA sequence: TGTGCCAGCAGCCGGTTAGCGGGGTTCTACTACGAGCAGTACTTC.